The 9 T cell receptor beta chains presented below share a single source sample, sequenced in a study of T cell repertoires in cytomegalovirus infection. TCRdb reprocessed the reads via MiXCR and lists one record per CDR3 protein. Among around 550,000 distinct CDR3 sequences, approximately 25% were seen once, and the ten largest hold about 13%. What was sequenced was PBMCs. Receptor source: a human donor in good health (CMV status not recorded). Some clones in this sample may be carry-over from other donors' samples.

The rearrangement uses TRBV7-2 and TRBJ1-2; 7 nucleotides line up with TRBD1. Germline CDR1 is SGHTA and CDR2 is FQGNSA. The CDR3 has 15 residues. After removal of 5 bases from V and 4 bases from J, the junction contained 10 bases not matched to a gene. This chain's CDR3 is CASSPLLRGPYGYTF. CDR3 sequence (DNA): TGTGCCAGCAGCCCCCTCTTAAGGGGGCCCTATGGCTACACCTTC.

The rearrangement uses TRBV11-2 and TRBJ1-3, with D perhaps TRBD1 (5 bases). With 5 bases removed from V and 4 bases from J, the gap between germline ends came to 9 bases. The CDR3 totals 13 residues. Germline assignment: CDR1 SGHAT and CDR2 FQNNGV. In nucleotides, the CDR3 is TGTGCCAGCAGCCGTCCAGGGGGAAACACCATATATTTT. This encodes CASSRPGGNTIYF.

This clonotype was recorded a few times. The V and J genes are TRBV29-1 and TRBJ2-1; TRBD2 agrees at 10 bases. J gave up 15 bases and V 7 bases, and 3 bases lay outside the gene matches. This CDR3 has 9 amino acids. The V gene's germline CDR1 is SQVTM and CDR2 ANQGSEA. The chain's CDR3 is CSAASGRFF. CDR3 coding DNA: TGCAGCGCTGCTAGCGGGAGGTTCTTC.

This clonotype was found a few times. V gene TRBV7-3 combines with J gene TRBJ2-7; TRBD2 aligns across 7 bases. The CDR3 runs to 15 residues. Germline V gene lookup returns CDR1 SGHTA and CDR2 FQGTGA. The trim removed 6 bases at V and 7 bases at J, leaving 15 bases unmatched. CDR3 bases: TGTGCCAGCAGTCTGGACCCATGGGCGGGAGCTGAGCAGTACTTC. Translation gives CASSLDPWAGAEQYF.

This clonotype occurred many times. Mismatch with germline at one junction end may stem from a read error. The chain employs TRBV7-7 and TRBJ2-2, with D possibly TRBD2 on 5 matching bases. This CDR3 has 14 residues. CDR1 is SSHAT and CDR2 is FNYEAQ in the germline V gene (reference sequence). The CDR3 is CASSSRGNTGELFF. As DNA, the CDR3 is TGTGCTAGCAGCTCTCGGGGTAACACCGGGGAGCTGTTTTTT.

The chain couples TRBV12-3 or TRBV12-4 to TRBJ2-5; 12 bases line up with TRBD2. The CDR3 totals 15 residues. With 4 bases clipped from V and 2 bases from J, the junction kept 2 bases outside the gene matches. CDR3 bases: TGTGCCAGCAGTTCACTAGCGGGAGGTCAAGAGACCCAGTACTTC. This encodes CASSSLAGGQETQYF.

V gene TRBV14 combines with J gene TRBJ2-3, with a possible D match to TRBD1 (6 bases). CDR1 is SGHDN, CDR2 FVKESK, per germline. V shed 5 bases and J shed 5 bases, with 14 bases lying between them. CDR3 length equals 14 residues. CDR3 DNA: TGTGCCAGCAGCTCCGGGACACTTGGAGATACGCAGTATTTT. As protein: CASSSGTLGDTQYF.

V usage is TRBV19 and J usage is TRBJ1-5; the match to TRBD1 covers 12 bases. The CDR3 spans 14 residues. V was pared by 7 bases and J by 6 bases, with 4 bases of the junction left unmatched. Germline CDR1 and CDR2: LNHDA and SQIVND (reference sequence). In nucleotides, the CDR3 is TGTGCCAGTACCGGGACAGGGGGCCTTCAGCCCCAGCATTTT. Its translation: CASTGTGGLQPQHF.

This clonotype was recorded at least ten times. The chain is built from TRBV7-2 and TRBJ2-7; TRBD1 aligns across 8 bases. Trimming removed 5 bases from V and 2 bases from J; junction bases left unmatched: 8. The CDR3 covers 15 residues. Germline CDR1 reads SGHTA; CDR2 reads FQGNSA. The CDR3 here is CASSTSGTGPYEQYF. The DNA for the CDR3 is TGTGCCAGCAGCACCTCCGGGACAGGTCCCTACGAGCAGTACTTC.